The entry that follows covers one TCR beta chain sequence. Its matching antigen is unknown. Orbital computed tomography, thyroid ultrasound, serum thyroxine and TRAb, and clinical symptoms together informed the diagnoses. The authors took PBMCs from 10 ml fresh peripheral blood. CDR1 SGDLS and CDR2 YYNGEE come from the germline V gene. Trimming removed 2 bases from V and 5 bases from J, with 13 bases in between. The CDR3 contains 14 residues. Authors of the study amplified TCR beta CDR3 regions from RNA transcripts. HTBI primers were employed in a first-round RT-PCR of the TCR CDR3. TCRdb re-derived calls from the multiplex PCR reads in MiXCR, one entry per CDR3 protein. This sample carries approximately 610,000 distinct CDR3 sequences, roughly 14% of them seen once, and the ten largest clones take 3.5% to 4.5%. The record originates from a study of T cells in Graves' hyperthyroidism and ophthalmopathy. Points from the study as a whole: Expanded thyroid clonotypes (above 0.001) were mostly also found in blood.

V gene TRBV9 combines with J gene TRBJ1-2, with D perhaps matching TRBD1 (6 bases). The sequence was obtained from a woman between 35 and 50 years old with Graves' ophthalmopathy. The sample consisted of blood. CDR3 region: CASSVGHLAYGYTF. Here the CDR3 DNA reads TGTGCCAGCAGCGTGGGACATCTAGCGTATGGCTACACCTTC.